A selection of T cell receptor beta chains follows, all from one sample in a study of read filtering for tumor transcriptome and immune sequencing. TCRdb re-analysed the reads in MiXCR, keeping a single row per CDR3 protein. Of more than 100,000 distinct CDR3 sequences in the sample, about 12% were seen once. The sample taken for sequencing was a population of CD138-negative cells sorted from bone marrow. These receptors were taken from a donor over 35 with multiple myeloma. CDR3s include the opening cysteine and the closing phenylalanine or tryptophan. The order of the fields is V gene, CDR3 protein.

>TRBV27
CASRRTRSGSSYNEQFF
>TRBV27
CASSLKTGNTYGYTF
>TRBV12-3/TRBV12-4
CASSFPGLNQPQHF
>TRBV20-1
CSASLGPPGSNQPQHF
>TRBV7-2
CASSLVWRGGGTQETQYF
>TRBV9
CASSVGPEFDQYF
>TRBV7-3
CASSSGLETGELFF
>TRBV7-6
CASSPVPYEQYF
>TRBV6-2/TRBV6-3
CASAKGAGASYNEQFF
>TRBV4-1
CASSQVLPNEQFF
>TRBV14
CASSQGAYRGDEQFF
>TRBV5-1
CASSSDRSRELFF
>TRBV12-3/TRBV12-4
CASRGGFRRTNTEAFF
>TRBV29-1
CSVEGGETQYF
>TRBV9
CASSVGGSDQPQHF
>TRBV20-1
CSAAEGGRAMYGYTF
>TRBV7-9
CASSEGSAQHF
>TRBV29-1
CSVQEGIMNTEAFF
>TRBV24-1
CATSVGIGEQFF
>TRBV14
CASSPLAGYEQYF
>TRBV6-2/TRBV6-3
CASSYPHRGSAFF
>TRBV5-6
CASSLKPSYEQYF
>TRBV29-1
CSVEDLRTQETQYF
>TRBV2
CASTSRQGNTEAFF
>TRBV6-5
CASSYQGETQYF
>TRBV10-2
CASSWTNYNEQFF
>TRBV24-1
CATSFEGEKLFF
>TRBV11-3
CASTIASGQEAFF
>TRBV7-9
CASSAQYRQLYF
>TRBV28
CASTYGGNTEAFF
>TRBV5-6
CASSFEKTQYF
>TRBV7-4
CASSPGQEDYEQYF
>TRBV4-1
CASSQERFGNTEAFF